This entry lists 14 T cell receptor beta chains sequenced from one sample in a study of OX40 agonist ivuxolimab in advanced cancers. Only in-frame clones appear in the TCRdb table, and some are missing; sequencing was by immunoSEQ multiplex PCR. This repertoire shows over 65,000 clones, more than 85% found once; its top ten account for approximately 8.4%. Sequencing was performed on CD4+ or CD8+ T cells sorted from blood, taken in a trial of the OX40 agonist ivuxolimab. All receptors come from an adult with an advanced solid tumor such as melanoma, head and neck, liver or kidney cancer.

This chain joins TRBV28 and TRBJ2-3; D remains ambiguous. V shed 7 bases and J shed 8 bases, with 10 bases lying between them. The germline V gene has CDR1 MDHEN and CDR2 SYDVKM. The CDR3 is 11 residues long. CDR3: CASNAQPTQYF. The CDR3 bases are TGTGCCAGCAACGCGCAACCTACGCAGTATTTT.

The chain employs TRBV18 and TRBJ2-7; the match to TRBD2 covers 7 bases. Germline V gene sequence: CDR1 KGHSH, CDR2 LQKENI. V trimming: 3 bases; J trimming: 2 bases; junction bases outside the gene matches: 4. The CDR3 consists of 14 residues. The DNA for the CDR3 is TGTGCCAGCTCACCCGGGCTAGCGGCCTACGAGCAGTACTTC. Its protein product is CASSPGLAAYEQYF.

CDR3 sequence reads: CASRTGVGEQFF. The CDR3 DNA is TGTGCCAGCAGGACAGGGGTCGGTGAGCAGTTCTTC. The rearrangement joins TRBV6-5 to TRBJ2-1; TRBD1 agrees at 8 bases. The CDR3 runs to 12 residues. Germline V lookup: CDR1 MNHEY, CDR2 SVGAGI. With V trimmed by 6 bases and J by 9 bases, 4 bases remained unmatched.

V is TRBV2 and J is TRBJ2-7, with D maybe TRBD1 (5 bases). V was cut by 1 base and J by 6 bases, with 10 bases left in between. The CDR3 is 13 residues long. Germline CDR1 is SNHLY and CDR2 is FYNNEI. For the CDR3, the DNA is TGTGCCAGCAGTGAAGAGCAGGGCGGCGAGCAGTACTTC. Encoded protein: CASSEEQGGEQYF.

The chain joins TRBV5-1 to TRBJ2-1; 7 bases are shared with TRBD2. Germline trimming cut 0 bases from V and 4 bases from J; bases unmatched to any gene: 13. In germline, CDR1 is SGHRS, CDR2 YFSETQ. This CDR3 is built from 18 residues. CDR3 loop: CASSLGPGGLGPYNEQFF. In DNA form, the CDR3 reads TGCGCCAGCAGCTTGGGGCCGGGAGGACTGGGGCCTTACAATGAGCAGTTCTTC.

The V call is TRBV11-1, the J call TRBJ1-3; 7 bases line up with TRBD1. Looked up from germline, CDR1 is SGHAT and CDR2 is FQDESV (reference sequence). This CDR3 has 14 amino acids. J was trimmed by 4 bases and V by 5 bases; bases with no gene match: 5. The CDR3 spells CASSRRDSGNTIYF. The CDR3 DNA reads as TGTGCCAGCAGCCGCCGGGACAGCGGAAACACCATATATTTT.

DNA of the CDR3: TGTGCCAGCACCCCACCGGGGACAAATAATCAGCCCCAGCATTTT. Translating gives CASTPPGTNNQPQHF. This sequence joins TRBV6-6 and TRBJ1-5, with a tentative D call TRBD1 (6 bases). Trimming stripped 7 bases from V and 4 bases from J, with 17 bases between. This CDR3 comprises 15 residues. The germline V gene has CDR1 MNHNY and CDR2 SVGAGI (reference sequence).

This clone was recorded once. The genes are TRBV4-1 and TRBJ2-3, with D possibly being TRBD1 (5 bases). The germline CDR1 and CDR2 sequences are MGHRA and YSYEKL. V lost 4 bases and J lost 1, with 12 bases in between. The CDR3 is 15 amino acids. CDR3 loop: CASSRIPRGTDTQYF. Written as DNA, the CDR3 is TGCGCCAGCAGCCGTATACCCAGGGGCACAGATACGCAGTATTTT.

CDR3 bases: TGTGCCAGCAGCTCCACGGGACAGGGGATATACGAGCAGTACTTC. Translating gives CASSSTGQGIYEQYF. V usage is TRBV5-5 and J usage is TRBJ2-7; the match to TRBD1 covers 10 bases. The CDR3 sequence is 15 residues long. Germline values: CDR1 SGHKS, CDR2 YYEKEE (reference sequence). V shed 3 bases, J shed 4 bases, and the junction held 7 bases outside the gene matches.

The V and J genes are TRBV27 and TRBJ2-7, with D perhaps being TRBD1 or TRBD2 (5 bases each). Germline CDR1 MNHEY, CDR2 SMNVEV (reference sequence). The germline V and J ends were trimmed by 1 base and 0 bases, with 19 bases remaining between them. CDR3 length equals 18 residues. The CDR3 is CASSLYSGSITLSYEQYF. CDR3 nucleotide sequence: TGTGCCAGCAGTTTATACTCAGGGAGTATAACCCTCTCCTACGAGCAGTACTTC.

The chain recombines TRBV18 with TRBJ1-2, with 8 bases identical to TRBD1. This CDR3 region has 19 residues. Germline V gene sequence: CDR1 KGHSH, CDR2 LQKENI. V trimming: 5 bases; J trimming: 2 bases; junction bases outside the gene matches: 19. In DNA form, the CDR3 reads TGTGCCAGCTCATTGACAGGGGTTCGGACGAGTTCCCGGAACTATGGCTACACCTTC. It translates to CASSLTGVRTSSRNYGYTF. The whole variable domain, remainder taken from reference TRBV18 and TRBJ1-2, is NAGVMQNPRHLVRRRGQEARLRCSPMKGHSHVYWYRQLPEEGLKFMVYLQKENIIDESGMPKERFSAEFPKEGPSILRIQQVVRGDSAAYFCASSLTGVRTSSRNYGYTFGSGTRLTVV.

The CDR3 nucleotides are TGTGCCAGCTCACCACAGGTAGCCATCACAGATACGCAGTATTTT. It codes for CASSPQVAITDTQYF. The rearrangement links TRBV18 to TRBJ2-3; D unresolved. The CDR3 extends over 15 amino acids. Germline V gene lookup returns CDR1 KGHSH and CDR2 LQKENI. V dropped 1 base and J dropped 2 bases, with 10 bases sitting between them.

The CDR3 sequence: CASSQENSPNTEAFF. CDR3 nucleotide sequence: TGTGCCAGCAGCCAAGAGAACAGTCCGAACACTGAAGCTTTCTTT. This rearrangement joins TRBV4-2 to TRBJ1-1; no reliable D call. Trimming cost V 0 bases and J 1 base, with 9 bases left between them. Germline CDR1 reads LGHNA; CDR2 reads YNFKEQ. CDR3 length: 15 amino acids.

The CDR3: CASSSTSSGGMVQYF. The CDR3 DNA is TGTGCCAGCAGTTCCACCTCTAGCGGGGGCATGGTGCAGTACTTC. The V call is TRBV27, the J call TRBJ2-7; 10 bases are shared with TRBD2. The CDR3 sequence is 15 residues long. Germline CDR1 MNHEY, CDR2 SMNVEV (reference sequence). J gave up 9 bases and V 4 bases, and 12 bases lay outside the gene matches.